This T cell receptor (beta chain) is from a study of molecular identifiers for immune sequencing clone quantification. CDR1 DFQATT and CDR2 SNEGSKA come from the germline V gene (reference sequence). The length of the CDR3 is 15 residues. V dropped 0 bases and J dropped 4; count of bases not matched to a gene: 6. TCRdb called the PCR reads again in MiXCR, with one record for every CDR3 protein. The profile shows tens of thousands of distinct CDR3 sequences, roughly 18% of them singletons. When naive CD8 T cells were sorted, they were gated as CD8+CD4-CCR7+CD45RA+. There are many counts of this clonotype.

The clonotype originates from a human donor in good health. Some libraries in this study had Jurkat cell RNA spiked in. The chain uses TRBV20-1 and TRBJ2-7; 10 bases line up with TRBD2. The sample taken for sequencing was naive CD8+ T cells from blood, with Jurkat cell RNA spiked in. Subset reported: FACS-sorted CD8+CD4-CCR7+CD45RA+ naive T cells. The CDR3 spells CSARDPTSGDYEQYF. The DNA of the CDR3 is TGCAGTGCTAGAGATCCCACTAGCGGGGATTACGAGCAGTACTTC.